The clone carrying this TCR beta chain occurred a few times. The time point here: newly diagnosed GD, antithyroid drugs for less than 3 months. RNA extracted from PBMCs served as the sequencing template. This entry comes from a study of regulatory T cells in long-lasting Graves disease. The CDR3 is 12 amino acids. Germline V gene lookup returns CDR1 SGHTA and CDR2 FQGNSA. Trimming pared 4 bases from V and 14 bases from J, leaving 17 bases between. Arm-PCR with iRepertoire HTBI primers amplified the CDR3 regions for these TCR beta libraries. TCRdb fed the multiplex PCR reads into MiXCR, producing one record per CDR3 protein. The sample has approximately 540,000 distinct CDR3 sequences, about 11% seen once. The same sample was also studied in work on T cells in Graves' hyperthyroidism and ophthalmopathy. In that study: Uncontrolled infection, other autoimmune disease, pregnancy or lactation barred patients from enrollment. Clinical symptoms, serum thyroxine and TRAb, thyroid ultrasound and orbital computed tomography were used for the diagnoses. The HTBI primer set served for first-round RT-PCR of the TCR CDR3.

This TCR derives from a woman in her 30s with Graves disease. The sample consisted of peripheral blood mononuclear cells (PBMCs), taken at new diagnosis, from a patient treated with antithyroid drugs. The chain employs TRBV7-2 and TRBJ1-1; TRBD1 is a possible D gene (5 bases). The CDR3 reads CASSSGLAKPFF. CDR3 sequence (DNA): TGTGCCAGCAGCTCAGGGCTCGCAAAGCCATTCTTT.